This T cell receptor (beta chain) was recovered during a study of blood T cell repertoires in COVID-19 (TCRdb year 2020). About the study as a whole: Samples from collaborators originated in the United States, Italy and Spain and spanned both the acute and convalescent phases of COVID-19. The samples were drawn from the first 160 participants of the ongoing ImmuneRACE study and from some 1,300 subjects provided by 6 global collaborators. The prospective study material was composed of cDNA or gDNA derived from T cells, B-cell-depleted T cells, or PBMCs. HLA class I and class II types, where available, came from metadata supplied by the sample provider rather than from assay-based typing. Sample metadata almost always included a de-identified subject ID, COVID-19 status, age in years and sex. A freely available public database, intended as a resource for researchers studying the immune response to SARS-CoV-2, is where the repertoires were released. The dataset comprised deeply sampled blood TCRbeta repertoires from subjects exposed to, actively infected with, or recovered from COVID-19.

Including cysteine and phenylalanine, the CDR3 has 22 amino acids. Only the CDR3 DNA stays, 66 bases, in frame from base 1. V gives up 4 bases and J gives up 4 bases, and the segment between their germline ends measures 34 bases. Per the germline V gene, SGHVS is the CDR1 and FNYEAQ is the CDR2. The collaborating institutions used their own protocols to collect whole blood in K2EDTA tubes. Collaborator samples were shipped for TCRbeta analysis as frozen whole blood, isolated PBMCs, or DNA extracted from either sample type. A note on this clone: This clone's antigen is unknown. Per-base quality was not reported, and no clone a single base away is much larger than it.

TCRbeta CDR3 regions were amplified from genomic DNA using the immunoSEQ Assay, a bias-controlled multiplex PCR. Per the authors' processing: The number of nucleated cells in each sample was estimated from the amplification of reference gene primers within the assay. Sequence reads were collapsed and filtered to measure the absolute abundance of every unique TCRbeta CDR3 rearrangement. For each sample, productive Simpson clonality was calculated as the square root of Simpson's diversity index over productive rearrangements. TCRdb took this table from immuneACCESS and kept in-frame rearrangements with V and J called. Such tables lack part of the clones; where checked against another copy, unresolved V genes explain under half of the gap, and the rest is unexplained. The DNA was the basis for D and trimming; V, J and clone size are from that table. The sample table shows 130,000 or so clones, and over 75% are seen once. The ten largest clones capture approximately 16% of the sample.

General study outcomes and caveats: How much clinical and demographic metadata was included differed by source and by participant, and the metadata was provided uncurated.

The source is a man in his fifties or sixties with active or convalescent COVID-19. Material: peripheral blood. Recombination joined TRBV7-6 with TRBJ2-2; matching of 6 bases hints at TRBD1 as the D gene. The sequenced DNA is TGTGCCAGCAGCTCCCCCGGGTTCCGACTCCGGGACACACCACGAACCACCGGGGAGCTGTTTTTT. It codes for CASSSPGFRLRDTPRTTGELFF.